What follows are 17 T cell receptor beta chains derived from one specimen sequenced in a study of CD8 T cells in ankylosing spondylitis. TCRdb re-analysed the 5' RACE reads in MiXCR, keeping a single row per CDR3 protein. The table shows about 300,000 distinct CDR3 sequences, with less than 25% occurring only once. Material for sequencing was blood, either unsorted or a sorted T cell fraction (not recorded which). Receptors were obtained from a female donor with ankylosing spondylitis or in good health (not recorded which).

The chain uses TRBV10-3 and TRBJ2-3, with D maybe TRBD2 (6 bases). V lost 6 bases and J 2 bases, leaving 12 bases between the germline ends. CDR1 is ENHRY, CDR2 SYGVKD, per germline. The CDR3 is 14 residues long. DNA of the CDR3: TGTGCCATCAGCAGCGGGCCTTCCACAGATACGCAGTATTTT. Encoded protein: CAISSGPSTDTQYF.

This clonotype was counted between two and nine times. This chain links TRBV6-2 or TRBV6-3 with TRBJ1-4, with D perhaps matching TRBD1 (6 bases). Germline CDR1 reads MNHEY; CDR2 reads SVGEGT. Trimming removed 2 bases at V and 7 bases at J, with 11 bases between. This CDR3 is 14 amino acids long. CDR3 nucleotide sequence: TGTGCCAGCAGTTACCGACAGGAAACTGAAAAACTGTTTTTT. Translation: CASSYRQETEKLFF.

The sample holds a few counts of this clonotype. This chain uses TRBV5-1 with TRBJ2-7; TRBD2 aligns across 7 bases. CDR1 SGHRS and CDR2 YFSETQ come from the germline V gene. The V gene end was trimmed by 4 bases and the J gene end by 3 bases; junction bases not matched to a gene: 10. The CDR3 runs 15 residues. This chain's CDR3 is CASSLGTTVRYEQYF. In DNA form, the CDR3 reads TGCGCCAGCAGCCTCGGGACTACCGTCCGCTACGAGCAGTACTTC.

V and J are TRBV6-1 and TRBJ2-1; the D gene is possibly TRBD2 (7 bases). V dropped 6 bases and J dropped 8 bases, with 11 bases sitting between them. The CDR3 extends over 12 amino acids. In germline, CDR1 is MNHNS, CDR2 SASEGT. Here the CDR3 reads CASRRGGDEQFF. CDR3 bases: TGTGCCAGCAGAAGGGGGGGGGATGAGCAGTTCTTC.

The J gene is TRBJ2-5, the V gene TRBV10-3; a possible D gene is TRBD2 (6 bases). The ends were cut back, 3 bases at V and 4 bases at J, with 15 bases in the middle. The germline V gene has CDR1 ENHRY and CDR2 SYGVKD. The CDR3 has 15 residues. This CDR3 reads CAISDLAGGLETQYF. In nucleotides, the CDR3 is TGTGCCATCAGTGATCTGGCAGGAGGGTTAGAGACCCAGTACTTC.

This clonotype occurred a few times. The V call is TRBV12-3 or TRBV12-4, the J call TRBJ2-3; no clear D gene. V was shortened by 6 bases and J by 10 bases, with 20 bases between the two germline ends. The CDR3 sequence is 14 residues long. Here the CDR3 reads CASSPGPSWIAQYF. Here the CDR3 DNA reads TGTGCCAGCAGCCCGGGCCCGTCATGGATTGCGCAGTATTTT.

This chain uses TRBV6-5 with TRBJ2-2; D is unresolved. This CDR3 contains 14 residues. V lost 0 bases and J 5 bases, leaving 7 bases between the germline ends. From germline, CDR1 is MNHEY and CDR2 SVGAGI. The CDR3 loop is CASSYSKVTGELFF. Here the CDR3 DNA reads TGTGCCAGCAGTTACTCGAAAGTAACCGGGGAGCTGTTTTTT.

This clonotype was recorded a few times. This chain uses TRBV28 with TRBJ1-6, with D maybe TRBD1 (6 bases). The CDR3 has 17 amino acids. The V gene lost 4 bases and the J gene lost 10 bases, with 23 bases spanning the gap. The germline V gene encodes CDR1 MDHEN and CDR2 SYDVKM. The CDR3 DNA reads TGTGCCAGCAGTTCTTACCTACAGGGTCCCGAAGGCTCACCCCTCCACTTT. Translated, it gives CASSSYLQGPEGSPLHF.

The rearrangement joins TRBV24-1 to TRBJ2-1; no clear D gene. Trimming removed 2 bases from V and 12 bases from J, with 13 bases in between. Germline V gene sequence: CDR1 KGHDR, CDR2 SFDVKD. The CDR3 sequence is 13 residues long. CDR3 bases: TGTGCCACCAGTGATTCGGTCGACTTGCGGCAGTTCTTC. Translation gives CATSDSVDLRQFF.

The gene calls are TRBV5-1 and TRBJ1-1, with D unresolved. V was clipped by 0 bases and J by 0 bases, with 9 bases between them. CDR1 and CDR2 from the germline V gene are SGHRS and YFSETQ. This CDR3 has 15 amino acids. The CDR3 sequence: CASSLAPNMNTEAFF. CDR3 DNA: TGCGCCAGCAGCTTGGCGCCAAATATGAACACTGAAGCTTTCTTT.

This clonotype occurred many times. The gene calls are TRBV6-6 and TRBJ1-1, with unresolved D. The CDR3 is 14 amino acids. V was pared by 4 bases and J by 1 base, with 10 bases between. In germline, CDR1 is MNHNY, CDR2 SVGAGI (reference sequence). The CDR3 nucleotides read TGTGCCAGCAGTTCAAGGGAACCGAACACTGAAGCTTTCTTT. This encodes CASSSREPNTEAFF.

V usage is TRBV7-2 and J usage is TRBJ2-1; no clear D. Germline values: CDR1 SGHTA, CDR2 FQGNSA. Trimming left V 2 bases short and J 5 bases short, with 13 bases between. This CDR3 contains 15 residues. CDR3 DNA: TGTGCCAGCAGCTTAAACCCCTCATACCACAATGAGCAGTTCTTC. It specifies CASSLNPSYHNEQFF.

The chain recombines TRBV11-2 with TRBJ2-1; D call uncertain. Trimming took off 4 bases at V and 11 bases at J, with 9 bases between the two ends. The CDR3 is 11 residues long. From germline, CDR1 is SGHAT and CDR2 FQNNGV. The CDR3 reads CASSSSLQQFF. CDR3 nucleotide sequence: TGTGCCAGCAGCTCAAGCTTACAGCAGTTCTTC.

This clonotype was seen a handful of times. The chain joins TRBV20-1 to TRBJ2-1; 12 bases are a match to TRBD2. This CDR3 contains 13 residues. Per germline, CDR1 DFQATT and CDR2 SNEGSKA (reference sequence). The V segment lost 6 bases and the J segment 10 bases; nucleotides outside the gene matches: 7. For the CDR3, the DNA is TGCAGTGCCCCCGGACTAGCGGGAATCGAGCAGTTCTTC. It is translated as CSAPGLAGIEQFF.

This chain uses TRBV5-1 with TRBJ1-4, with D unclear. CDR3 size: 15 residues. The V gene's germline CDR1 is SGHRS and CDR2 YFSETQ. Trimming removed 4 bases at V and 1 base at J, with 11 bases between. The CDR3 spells CASSPKGGTNEKLFF. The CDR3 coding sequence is TGCGCCAGCAGCCCCAAGGGCGGAACTAATGAAAAACTGTTTTTT. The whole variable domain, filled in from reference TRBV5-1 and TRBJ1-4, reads KAGVTQTPRYLIKTRGQQVTLSCSPISGHRSVSWYQQTPGQGLQFLFEYFSETQRNKGNFPGRFSGRQFSNSRSEMNVSTLELGDSALYLCASSPKGGTNEKLFFGSGTQLSVL.

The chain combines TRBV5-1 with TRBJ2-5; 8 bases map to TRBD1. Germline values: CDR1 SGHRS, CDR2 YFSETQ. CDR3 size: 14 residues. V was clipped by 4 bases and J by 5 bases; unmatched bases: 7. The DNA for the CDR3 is TGCGCCAGCAGCCGACAGGGGTTCGCGGAGACCCAGTACTTC. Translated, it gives CASSRQGFAETQYF.

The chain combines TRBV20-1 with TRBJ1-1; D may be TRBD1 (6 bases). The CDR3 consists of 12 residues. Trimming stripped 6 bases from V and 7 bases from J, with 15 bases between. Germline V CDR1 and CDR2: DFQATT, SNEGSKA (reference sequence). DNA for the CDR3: TGCAGTGCCAGCCGGGACACTCATGAAGCTTTCTTT. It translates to CSASRDTHEAFF.